The source of this T cell receptor (beta chain) is a study of human T cells and chemical hapten exposure. This clonotype has a count of ten or more. The study's library attached unique molecular identifiers to single cDNA molecules. In the authors' workflow: Around 91,000 TCRs per sample was the median, with a range of about 20,000 to 690,600. TCRdb analysed the RACE reads with MiXCR anew, one entry per CDR3 protein. TCRdb, rather than the study authors, made the V and J calls. The sample holds more than 300,000 distinct CDR3 sequences; around 5% are singletons and the top ten take around 8%. Germline V gene data show CDR1 as DFQATT and CDR2 as SNEGSKA (reference sequence). V lost 6 bases to trimming and J lost 3 bases; unmatched junction nucleotides: 9. This CDR3 has 14 residues. As to time point: pre-sensitization, week 0. Stated treatment: therapeutic diphenylcyclopropenone sensitization with weekly scalp DPC.

The input for sequencing was whole blood, taken in connection with sensitization to the hapten diphenylcyclopropenone (DPC). V usage is TRBV20-1 and J usage is TRBJ2-7, with TRBD1 identical over 9 bases. This clonotype was sampled from a woman aged 18-35 years with alopecia areata. Some clones in this sample may be carry-over from other donors' samples. CDR3 region: CSARPGQGDYEQYF. CDR3 in DNA: TGCAGTGCCCGCCCGGGACAGGGAGACTACGAGCAGTACTTC.